The source of this TCR beta chain is a study of CD8 T cells in ankylosing spondylitis. The CDR3 has 16 amino acids. J gave up 6 bases and V 7 bases, and 16 bases lay outside the gene matches. CDR1 SNHLY and CDR2 FYNNEI come from the germline V gene. Quantitative 5'-RACE with molecular barcodes produced the TCR beta libraries. TCRdb itself ran the 5' RACE reads through MiXCR, one entry per CDR3 protein. The table records about 240,000 distinct CDR3 sequences, roughly a tenth of them present only once. Study-level results: Characteristic, it appeared, of ankylosing spondylitis blood was a TCR beta motif of several highly homologous variants. Earlier studies detected some motif variants in reactive arthritis synovial fluid and blood. Significant enrichment of disease-linked clones was reported in matched ankylosing spondylitis synovial fluid.

About this clonotype itself: The antigen remains undetermined.

The gene calls are TRBV2 and TRBJ2-3, with TRBD1 identical over 7 bases. The sequenced material came from blood, either unsorted or a sorted T cell fraction (not recorded which). This sequence originates from a male donor with ankylosing spondylitis or in good health (not recorded which). CDR3 DNA sequence: TGTGCCAGCATCGCGAGGGGGCCAAGTATGGGGGATACGCAGTATTTT. This sequence encodes CASIARGPSMGDTQYF.